A single sample gave rise to the 9 T cell receptor beta chains below, sequenced in a study of CD8+CD57+ T cells in acquired aplastic anemia. CDR3 and TCR beta VDJ profiling relied on genomic DNA as the template. TCRdb itself ran the reads through MiXCR, one entry per CDR3 protein. Among a few hundred thousand distinct CDR3 sequences, roughly 64% were seen once, and the ten largest hold 3.5% to 4.5%. Sequences were obtained from sorted CD4+, CD8+, or CD8+CD57+ T cells (not recorded which) from PBMCs. The source of these receptors is a human donor in good health, serving as a control.

This clonotype was seen more than once but under ten times. The genes are TRBV29-1 and TRBJ1-1; D remains ambiguous. The CDR3 loop spans 11 amino acids. Trimming shortened V by 4 bases and J by 2 bases, and 5 bases separated the two germline ends. In germline, CDR1 is SQVTM, CDR2 ANQGSEA. Here the CDR3 DNA reads TGCAGCGTTGGGGTTAACACTGAAGCTTTCTTT. Translated, it gives CSVGVNTEAFF.

This rearrangement joins TRBV20-1 to TRBJ2-4, with TRBD1 identical over 9 bases. The DNA end is more similar to TRBJ2-7, so the J call may be wrong. The CDR3 has 13 amino acids. Germline CDR1 and CDR2: DFQATT and SNEGSKA (reference sequence). As DNA, the CDR3 is TGCAGTGCCAGGACAGGGGAATCCTACGAGCAGTACTTC. Translated: CSARTGESYEQYF.

V gene TRBV29-1 combines with J gene TRBJ1-1, with a tentative D call TRBD1 (6 bases). CDR1 SQVTM and CDR2 ANQGSEA come from the germline V gene. V lost 3 bases and J lost 4, with 12 bases in between. The length of the CDR3 is 13 residues. CDR3 in DNA: TGCAGCGTTGAGGGGGGCGGTGTCACTGAAGCTTTCTTT. Protein product: CSVEGGGVTEAFF.

This clonotype has at least ten counts. The V call is TRBV20-1, the J call TRBJ1-1; D call uncertain. In germline, CDR1 is DFQATT, CDR2 SNEGSKA (reference sequence). The CDR3 runs to 16 residues. V was shortened by 0 bases and J by 4 bases, with 18 bases between the two germline ends. CDR3 loop: CSARESFRRRFTEAFF. CDR3 bases: TGCAGTGCTAGAGAATCATTTCGGAGGCGCTTCACTGAAGCTTTCTTT.

The chain joins TRBV5-1 to TRBJ2-1, with 8 positions matching TRBD2. The CDR3 is made up of 15 amino acids. The ends lost 6 bases at V and 6 bases at J; junction bases unmatched: 11. The germline V gene has CDR1 SGHRS and CDR2 YFSETQ. CDR3 bases: TGCGCCAGCACCCCCAGAGGGGCGGGGGGCAATGAGCAGTTCTTC. Its protein product is CASTPRGAGGNEQFF.

This clonotype was seen at least ten times. The chain links TRBV9 to TRBJ1-2, with D uncertain. Germline loops: CDR1 SGDLS, CDR2 YYNGEE. Trimming removed 4 bases at V and 2 bases at J, with 12 bases between. The length of the CDR3 is 14 residues. CDR3: CASSFQTGNYGYTF. CDR3 nucleotides: TGTGCCAGCAGCTTCCAGACGGGAAACTATGGCTACACCTTC.

This clonotype is a singleton in its sample. This chain links TRBV7-3 with TRBJ1-5; a possible D gene is TRBD1 (5 bases). Trimming pared 5 bases from V and 3 bases from J, leaving 11 bases between. This CDR3 region has 14 residues. Germline V CDR1 and CDR2: SGHTA, FQGTGA. The CDR3 DNA is TGTGCCAGCAGCCCGGGGGGGTACAATCAGCCCCAGCATTTT. It codes for CASSPGGYNQPQHF.

This clonotype was observed a single time. The rearrangement joins TRBV5-1 to TRBJ1-3; D is possibly TRBD1 (5 bases). The length of the CDR3 is 15 residues. The V gene's germline CDR1 is SGHRS and CDR2 YFSETQ. Between the trimmed V and J ends, which lost 2 bases and 12 bases, there was a span of 21 bases. The CDR3 nucleotides are TGCGCCAGCAGCTTAGCAGCGCGGGACGGAAATAGCATATATTTT. Amino acid sequence: CASSLAARDGNSIYF.

On this clonotype: The junction differs from germline at one of its ends, possibly a read error. This rearrangement joins TRBV7-3 to TRBJ2-1; D may be TRBD2 (6 bases). The germline CDR1 and CDR2 sequences are SGHTA and FQGTGA. The CDR3 spans 15 residues. CDR3 protein: CASSFRRANTGELFF. The CDR3 region has the DNA TGTGCCAGCAGCTTTAGGAGGGCGAACACCGGGGAGCTGTTCTTC.